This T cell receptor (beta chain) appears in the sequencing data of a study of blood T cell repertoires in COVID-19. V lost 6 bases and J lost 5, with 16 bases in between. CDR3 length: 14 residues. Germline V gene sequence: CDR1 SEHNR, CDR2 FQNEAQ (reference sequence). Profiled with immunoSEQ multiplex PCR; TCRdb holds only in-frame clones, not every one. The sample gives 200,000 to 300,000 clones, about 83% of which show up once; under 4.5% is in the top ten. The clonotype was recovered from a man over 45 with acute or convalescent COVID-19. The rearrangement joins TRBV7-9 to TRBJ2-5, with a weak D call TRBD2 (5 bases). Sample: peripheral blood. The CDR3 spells CASRNKGPGETQYF. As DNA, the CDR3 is TGTGCCAGCAGAAATAAGGGCCCGGGGGAGACCCAGTACTTC.